This record looks at one T cell receptor beta chain sequence and its context. This record comes from a study of blood T cell repertoires in COVID-19. Overall study: Material from acute and convalescent COVID-19 was sourced from the United States, Italy and Spain. PBMCs, B-cell-depleted T cells, or T cells provided the cDNA or gDNA that made up the material.

CDR1 and CDR2 (germline): SGHDN, FVKESK. V shed 4 bases and J shed 5 bases, with 8 bases lying between them. There are 12 residues in the CDR3. Original data processing: Estimated nucleated cell counts came from reference gene primer amplification. The assay was immunoSEQ multiplex PCR, and TCRdb's table has in-frame clones only and misses some. D and trimming were read from the DNA, whereas the V and J calls and clone size are those reported in that table. Of about 170,000 clones in the sample, 86% were seen once. The TCR originated in a man between 50 and 59 years old with active or convalescent COVID-19. The sample consisted of peripheral blood. The V call is TRBV14, the J call TRBJ1-1; D not resolved. This chain's CDR3 is CASSPAGTEAFF. In DNA form, the CDR3 reads TGTGCCAGCAGCCCAGCCGGGACTGAAGCTTTCTTT.